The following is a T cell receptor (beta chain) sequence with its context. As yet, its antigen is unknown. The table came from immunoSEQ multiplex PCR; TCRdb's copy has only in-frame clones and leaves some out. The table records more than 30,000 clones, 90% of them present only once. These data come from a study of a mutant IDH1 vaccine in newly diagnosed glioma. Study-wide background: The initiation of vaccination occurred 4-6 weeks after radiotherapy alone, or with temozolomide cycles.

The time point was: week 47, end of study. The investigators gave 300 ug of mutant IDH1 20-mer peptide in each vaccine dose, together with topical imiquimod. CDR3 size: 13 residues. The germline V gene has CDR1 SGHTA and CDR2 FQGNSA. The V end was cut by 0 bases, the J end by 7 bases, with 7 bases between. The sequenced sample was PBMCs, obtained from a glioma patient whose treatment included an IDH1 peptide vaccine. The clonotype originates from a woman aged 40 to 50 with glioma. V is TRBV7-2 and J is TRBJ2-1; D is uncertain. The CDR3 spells CASSLANRNEQFF. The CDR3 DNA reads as TGTGCCAGCAGCTTAGCGAACCGTAATGAGCAGTTCTTC.